One sample yielded the 20 T cell receptor beta chains listed below, sequenced in a study of blood T cell repertoires in COVID-19. Produced via immunoSEQ multiplex PCR; TCRdb's table is partial and in-frame only. The data show approximately 59,000 clones, about four fifths seen once. The sequenced sample consisted of peripheral blood. The receptors shown here come from a woman at least 80 years old with acute or convalescent COVID-19.

The chain recombines TRBV30 with TRBJ2-1, with D uncertain. From germline, CDR1 is GTSNPN and CDR2 SVGIG (reference sequence). Trimming stripped 2 bases from V and 7 bases from J, with 12 bases between. The CDR3 consists of 13 residues. CDR3 nucleotides: TGTGCCTGGAGTTCATTAGATGAGAATGAGCAGTTCTTC. As protein: CAWSSLDENEQFF. Supplemented by reference TRBV30 and TRBJ2-1, the full variable domain reads SQTIHQWPATLVQPVGSPLSLECTVEGTSNPNLYWYRQAAGRGLQLLFYSVGIGQISSEVPQNLSASRPQDRQFILSSKKLLLSDSGFYLCAWSSLDENEQFFGPGTRLTVL.

The chain links TRBV2 to TRBJ2-7; D is uncertain. V lost 2 bases and J lost 2, with 10 bases in between. Germline CDR1 is SNHLY and CDR2 is FYNNEI. The CDR3 loop spans 14 amino acids. CDR3 nucleotides: TGTGCCAGCAGTGAAACACCGTCGCCCTACGAGCAGTACTTC. Its protein is CASSETPSPYEQYF.

The V call is TRBV3-1 (or the pseudogene TRBV3-2), the J call TRBJ1-5; TRBD1 is a possible D gene (5 bases). The V end lost 0 bases, the J end lost 9 bases, and 18 bases lay between the germline ends. The CDR3 runs to 16 residues. Germline V gene lookup returns CDR1 LGHDT and CDR2 YNNKEL (reference sequence). This CDR3 is CASSQEINAGGAPQHF. The CDR3 coding sequence is TGTGCCAGCAGCCAAGAGATTAACGCGGGGGGAGCGCCCCAGCATTTT.

This chain uses TRBV9 with TRBJ1-1; 7 nucleotides line up with TRBD1. CDR1 is SGDLS and CDR2 is YYNGEE in the germline V gene. The CDR3 runs to 15 residues. J lost 6 bases, V lost 3 bases, and 11 bases had no gene match. The CDR3 reads CASSATTGLVAEAFF. The CDR3, as DNA: TGTGCCAGCAGCGCTACGACAGGGCTCGTGGCTGAAGCTTTCTTT.

The chain recombines TRBV4-1 with TRBJ1-5; unclear D gene. Per germline, CDR1 MGHRA and CDR2 YSYEKL. Trimming cost V 5 bases and J 4 bases, with 15 bases left between them. The CDR3 consists of 15 residues. In nucleotides, the CDR3 is TGCGCCAGCAGCTTACAAGCAGGCCTTAATCAGCCCCAGCATTTT. It yields the protein CASSLQAGLNQPQHF.

J is TRBJ2-7 and V is TRBV7-2; no reliable D call. Germline V gene sequence: CDR1 SGHTA, CDR2 FQGNSA. The CDR3 has 13 amino acids. Trimming shortened V by 7 bases and J by 5 bases, and 15 bases separated the two germline ends. The CDR3, as DNA: TGTGCCAGCACCGACCCGGTTCTAGACGAGCAGTACTTC. Protein sequence: CASTDPVLDEQYF.

The gene calls are TRBV27 and TRBJ2-1; TRBD1 might be the D (6 bases). The CDR3 runs to 13 residues. The germline CDR1 and CDR2 sequences are MNHEY and SMNVEV (reference sequence). V was pared by 2 bases and J by 6 bases, with 8 bases between. CDR3 sequence (DNA): TGTGCCAGCAGTTTAGGGGGCTCCAATGAGCAGTTCTTC. Its translation: CASSLGGSNEQFF.

To note about this clone: At the DNA level, this CDR3 is encoded by other sequences in the same sample as well. The chain links TRBV7-9 to TRBJ2-7, with D perhaps TRBD2 (6 bases). Trimming took 4 bases from V and 4 from J, leaving 8 bases between them. CDR3 size: 12 residues. CDR1 is SEHNR, CDR2 FQNEAQ, per germline (reference sequence). CDR3 coding DNA: TGTGCCAGCAGCTCGGACTATTACGAGCAGTACTTC. This codes for CASSSDYYEQYF.

The count of this clone is one. V and J are TRBV6-5 and TRBJ2-7, with 9 bases lining up with TRBD2. The CDR3 runs to 14 residues. Germline assignment: CDR1 MNHEY and CDR2 SVGAGI. The junction had 10 bases not matched to a gene; V was cut back by 7 bases and J by 6 bases. The chain's CDR3 is CASTEAGGRSEQYF. The DNA of the CDR3 is TGTGCCAGCACCGAGGCGGGAGGGCGGAGCGAGCAGTACTTC.

This clone was detected once. The chain carries TRBV7-3 and TRBJ2-5; 8 bases line up with TRBD1. CDR1 and CDR2 from the germline V gene are SGHTA and FQGTGA. The J segment lost 5 bases and the V segment lost 1 base, leaving 6 bases of the junction unmatched. The CDR3 spans 15 residues. CDR3 in DNA: TGTGCCAGCAGCTTAAAGACCGGGGACAGGGAGACCCAGTACTTC. Translated, it gives CASSLKTGDRETQYF.

The chain is built from TRBV13 and TRBJ2-7; tentatively, D is TRBD1 (5 bases). Deletions cut 5 bases from V and 0 bases from J, with 17 bases between. The CDR3 contains 16 residues. Germline-derived CDR1 and CDR2 are PRHDT and FYEKMQ (reference sequence). CDR3 DNA: TGTGCCAGCAGCCCCAGGTTGCAGGGTTACTCCTACGAGCAGTACTTC. Translation: CASSPRLQGYSYEQYF. Filled out from reference TRBV13 and TRBJ2-7, the complete variable domain reads AAGVIQSPRHLIKEKRETATLKCYPIPRHDTVYWYQQGPGQDPQFLISFYEKMQSDKGSIPDRFSAQQFSDYHSELNMSSLELGDSALYFCASSPRLQGYSYEQYFGPGTRLTVT.

V gene TRBV11-1 combines with J gene TRBJ2-5; TRBD2 agrees at 7 bases. The CDR3 totals 13 residues. V shed 5 bases, J shed 6 bases, and the junction held 6 bases outside the gene matches. Germline CDR1 reads SGHAT; CDR2 reads FQDESV (reference sequence). The CDR3 DNA is TGTGCCAGCAGCGCTGGACTAGAAAAGACCCAGTACTTC. Encoded protein: CASSAGLEKTQYF.

The chain recombines TRBV7-2 with TRBJ1-4; D unresolved. The germline V gene has CDR1 SGHTA and CDR2 FQGNSA. Trimming removed 5 bases at V and 5 bases at J, with 15 bases between. This CDR3 is built from 15 residues. This chain's CDR3 is CASSPGNLKNEKLFF. The CDR3 nucleotides read TGTGCCAGCAGCCCCGGTAACCTAAAAAATGAAAAACTGTTTTTT. Full variable domain (missing parts from reference TRBV7-2 and TRBJ1-4): GAGVSQSPSNKVTEKGKDVELRCDPISGHTALYWYRQSLGQGLEFLIYFQGNSAPDKSGLPSDRFSAERTGGSVSTLTIQRTQQEDSAVYLCASSPGNLKNEKLFFGSGTQLSVL.

This clone was observed a handful of times. The DNA of the CDR3 is TGTGCCACCGGACTTGGCCGGTCTTACAATGAGCAGTTCTTC. Protein product: CATGLGRSYNEQFF. The V gene is TRBV15, the J gene TRBJ2-1, with D maybe TRBD2 (5 bases). Trimming shortened V by 8 bases and J by 4 bases, and 15 bases separated the two germline ends. This CDR3 spans 14 amino acids. Per the germline V gene, CDR1 is LNHNV and CDR2 is YYDKDF (reference sequence).

The chain combines TRBV28 with TRBJ1-1, with D maybe TRBD1 (5 bases). V was cut by 6 bases and J by 2 bases, with 13 bases left in between. Germline V gene lookup returns CDR1 MDHEN and CDR2 SYDVKM. CDR3 size: 14 residues. The CDR3 nucleotides read TGTGCCAGCAGAAAATGGGGGGTCAACACTGAAGCTTTCTTT. As protein: CASRKWGVNTEAFF.

The J gene is TRBJ1-6, the V gene TRBV5-1, with a weak D call TRBD1 (5 bases). The CDR3 sequence is 12 residues long. Germline loops: CDR1 SGHRS, CDR2 YFSETQ. V lost 8 bases to trimming and J lost 5 bases, with 8 bases between them. The CDR3, as DNA: TGCGCCAGACAGGTAAATAATTCACCCCTCCACTTT. This codes for CARQVNNSPLHF.

The table lists this clone with a few counts. The V call is TRBV5-1, the J call TRBJ2-7, with 7 bases aligning to TRBD2. V lost 5 bases to trimming and J lost 3 bases; unmatched junction nucleotides: 14. The CDR3 has 16 amino acids. Germline-derived CDR1 and CDR2 are SGHRS and YFSETQ. Here the CDR3 reads CASSSGLDIPFYEQYF. For the CDR3, the DNA is TGCGCCAGCAGTTCTGGACTAGACATCCCCTTCTACGAGCAGTACTTC.

The chain links TRBV19 to TRBJ2-7; 11 bases agree with TRBD2. The CDR3 is 14 amino acids. With V trimmed by 9 bases and J by 3 bases, 7 bases remained unmatched. The germline CDR1 and CDR2 sequences are LNHDA and SQIVND (reference sequence). In DNA, the CDR3 is TGTGCCAGCAACCCGGGACTAGCGGTCTACGAGCAGTACTTC. Its translation is CASNPGLAVYEQYF.

This clone was observed a few times. The chain joins TRBV28 to TRBJ2-2; TRBD2 is a possible D gene (6 bases). V was clipped by 5 bases and J by 9 bases, with 16 bases between them. CDR1 MDHEN and CDR2 SYDVKM come from the germline V gene. This CDR3 region has 14 residues. The CDR3 sequence is CASSGGIGAWELFF. In DNA form, the CDR3 reads TGTGCCAGCAGTGGGGGGATTGGAGCGTGGGAGCTGTTTTTT.

The chain recombines TRBV7-9 with TRBJ2-1; TRBD2 agrees at 7 bases. CDR3 length: 14 amino acids. The germline gives CDR1 SEHNR, CDR2 FQNEAQ (reference sequence). The trim removed 3 bases at V and 8 bases at J, leaving 7 bases unmatched. CDR3 bases: TGTGCCAGCAGCTTCGACTCCCGGGGGGATGAGCAGTTCTTC. Its protein is CASSFDSRGDEQFF.